This TCR beta chain was recorded in a study of cytomegalovirus exposure and HLA in healthy donors. Amplification used 60 Vbeta primers and 13 Jbeta primers. Sequencing was performed with immunoSEQ multiplex PCR; in TCRdb, only in-frame clones are kept and a portion is missing. The sample lists 100,000 to 150,000 clones; approximately 80% were seen once. Germline assignment: CDR1 LGHNA and CDR2 YSLEER. Trimming cost V 0 bases and J 3 bases; bases outside gene matches: 3. The CDR3 covers 15 residues. Sequenced: PBMCs. The rearrangement links TRBV4-3 to TRBJ1-2, with 8 bases identical to TRBD1. The clonotype was recovered from a man aged 40-50 years in good health and CMV-seronegative. CDR3 loop: CASSQDQGADYGYTF. The CDR3 DNA follows: TGCGCCAGCAGCCAAGATCAGGGGGCGGACTATGGCTACACCTTC.